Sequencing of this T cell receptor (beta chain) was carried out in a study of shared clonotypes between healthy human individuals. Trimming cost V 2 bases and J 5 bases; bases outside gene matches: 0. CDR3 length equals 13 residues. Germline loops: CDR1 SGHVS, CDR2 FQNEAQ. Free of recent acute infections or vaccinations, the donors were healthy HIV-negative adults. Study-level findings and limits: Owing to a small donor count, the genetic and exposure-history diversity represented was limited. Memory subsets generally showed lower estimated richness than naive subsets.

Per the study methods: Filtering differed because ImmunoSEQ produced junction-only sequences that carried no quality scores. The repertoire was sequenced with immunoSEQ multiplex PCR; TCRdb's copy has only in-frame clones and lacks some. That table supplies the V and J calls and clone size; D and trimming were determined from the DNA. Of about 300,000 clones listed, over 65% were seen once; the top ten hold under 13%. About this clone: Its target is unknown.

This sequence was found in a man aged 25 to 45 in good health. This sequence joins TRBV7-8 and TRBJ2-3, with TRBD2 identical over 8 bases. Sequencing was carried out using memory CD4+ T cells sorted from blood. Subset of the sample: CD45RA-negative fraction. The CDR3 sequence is CASSLLAGDTQYF. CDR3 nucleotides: TGTGCCAGCAGCTTACTAGCGGGAGATACGCAGTATTTT. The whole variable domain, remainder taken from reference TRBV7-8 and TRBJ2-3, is GAGVSQSPRYKVAKRGQDVALRCDPISGHVSLFWYQQALGQGPEFLTYFQNEAQLDKSGLPSDRFFAERPEGSVSTLKIQRTQQEDSAVYLCASSLLAGDTQYFGPGTRLTVL.